This TCR beta chain originates from a study of blood T cell repertoires in COVID-19. The method was immunoSEQ multiplex PCR; TCRdb's version includes in-frame clones alone and lacks a portion of them. The sample has some 41,000 clones, 90% seen once. This CDR3 is 15 amino acids long. CDR1 and CDR2 (germline): SGHRS, YFSETQ. V was trimmed by 1 base and J by 7 bases, leaving 15 bases between them. Sequencing was carried out using peripheral blood. The rearrangement uses TRBV5-1 and TRBJ2-1; TRBD1 might be the D (6 bases). The TCR comes from a human donor in a cohort sampled during active COVID-19. The CDR3, as DNA: TGCGCCAGCAGCTTGATACAGGGTGGGATGAATGAGCAGTTCTTC. This encodes CASSLIQGGMNEQFF.